The 26 T cell receptor beta chains below come from one sample, sequenced in a study of brain T cells in children with intractable seizures. The data were produced by immunoSEQ multiplex PCR, yet TCRdb's version contains in-frame clones alone and is incomplete. Here the sample spans about 340,000 clones, about 93% being singletons. The time point denotes: blood from clinic visit 5 months post-surgery; TSC patient then seizure free. This specimen was peripheral blood, taken roughly 5 months after surgery. The receptors stem from a boy in the first two years of life with tuberous sclerosis and intractable seizures.

The chain joins TRBV7-9 to TRBJ2-1; D is undetermined. The germline gives CDR1 SEHNR, CDR2 FQNEAQ (reference sequence). This CDR3 comprises 16 residues. Trimming cost V 5 bases and J 0 bases, with 14 bases left between them. As DNA, the CDR3 is TGTGCCAGCAGCACCCTTCGACAACCCTCCTACAATGAGCAGTTCTTC. It translates to CASSTLRQPSYNEQFF. Variable domain in full (rest from reference TRBV7-9 and TRBJ2-1): DTGVSQNPRHKITKRGQNVTFRCDPISEHNRLYWYRQTLGQGPEFLTYFQNEAQLEKSRLLSDRFSAERPKGSFSTLEIQRTEQGDSAMYLCASSTLRQPSYNEQFFGPGTRLTVL.

The V gene is TRBV5-1, the J gene TRBJ2-1; the D gene is possibly TRBD2 (5 bases). V dropped 0 bases and J dropped 4 bases, with 8 bases sitting between them. Germline V CDR1 and CDR2: SGHRS, YFSETQ. This CDR3 has 14 residues. CDR3 loop: CASSLDSAYNEQFF. In nucleotides, the CDR3 is TGCGCCAGCAGCTTGGATAGCGCTTACAATGAGCAGTTCTTC. Full variable domain (missing parts from reference TRBV5-1 and TRBJ2-1): KAGVTQTPRYLIKTRGQQVTLSCSPISGHRSVSWYQQTPGQGLQFLFEYFSETQRNKGNFPGRFSGRQFSNSRSEMNVSTLELGDSALYLCASSLDSAYNEQFFGPGTRLTVL.

The chain couples TRBV14 to TRBJ1-6, with 8 bases matching TRBD1. The CDR3 covers 15 residues. Germline-derived CDR1 and CDR2 are SGHDN and FVKESK. The J segment lost 9 bases and the V segment lost 1 base, leaving 5 bases of the junction unmatched. The CDR3 here is CASSQGTGMGSPLHF. The CDR3 nucleotides are TGTGCCAGCAGCCAAGGGACAGGGATGGGTTCACCCCTCCACTTT.

This clone was detected a few times. The chain employs TRBV6-6 and TRBJ1-1; tentatively, D is TRBD1 (6 bases). This CDR3 spans 17 amino acids. Trimming took 5 bases from V and 4 from J, leaving 23 bases between them. CDR1 and CDR2 from the germline V gene are MNHNY and SVGAGI (reference sequence). CDR3 bases: TGTGCCAGCAGTCAACTCATAAGTTGGGAAGGGGGCACTGAAGCTTTCTTT. The encoded protein is CASSQLISWEGGTEAFF.

This rearrangement joins TRBV19 to TRBJ1-6; TRBD1 matches at 10 bases. CDR3 length equals 15 residues. The V gene end was trimmed by 3 bases and the J gene end by 9 bases; junction bases not matched to a gene: 5. Germline V gene lookup returns CDR1 LNHDA and CDR2 SQIVND (reference sequence). CDR3 amino acids: CASSIYGTGASPLHF. Here the CDR3 DNA reads TGTGCCAGTAGTATCTATGGGACAGGGGCTTCACCCCTCCACTTT.

V and J are TRBV7-2 and TRBJ2-3; weak D call: TRBD2 (5 bases). This CDR3 is built from 13 residues. Germline values: CDR1 SGHTA, CDR2 FQGNSA. The V and J ends lost 4 bases and 8 bases respectively, with 13 bases between them. CDR3 nucleotide sequence: TGTGCCAGCAGCTCCCCCCCCAGCGGTACGCAGTATTTT. Translation: CASSSPPSGTQYF.

The chain recombines TRBV30 with TRBJ2-7; the match to TRBD2 covers 16 bases. The CDR3 has 13 amino acids. The V segment lost 8 bases and the J segment 2 bases; nucleotides outside the gene matches: 0. Germline values: CDR1 GTSNPN, CDR2 SVGIG (reference sequence). For the CDR3, the DNA is TGTGCCGGGACTAGCGGGAGGGCCTACGAGCAGTACTTC. This gives the protein CAGTSGRAYEQYF.

The CDR3: CAWSLAGGSTDTQYF. CDR3 nucleotide sequence: TGTGCCTGGAGTCTAGCGGGAGGGTCCACAGATACGCAGTATTTT. The V and J genes are TRBV30 and TRBJ2-3; 12 bases map to TRBD2. CDR1 is GTSNPN and CDR2 is SVGIG in the germline V gene (reference sequence). This CDR3 comprises 15 residues. The V and J ends lost 2 bases and 2 bases, in that order; junction bases with no gene match: 2.

This chain links TRBV27 with TRBJ2-1; 12 positions agree with TRBD2. The germline CDR1 and CDR2 sequences are MNHEY and SMNVEV (reference sequence). This CDR3 has 16 amino acids. V lost 4 bases and J lost 2; bases outside the gene matches: 3. DNA for the CDR3: TGTGCCAGCAGTTCTTGGACTAGCGGGACCTACAATGAGCAGTTCTTC. Its protein is CASSSWTSGTYNEQFF.

The chain carries TRBV14 and TRBJ2-7; no clear D gene. The CDR3 consists of 14 residues. Germline V lookup: CDR1 SGHDN, CDR2 FVKESK. Trimming left V 1 base short and J 9 bases short, with 16 bases between. This CDR3 reads CASSQAYGRSLQYF. CDR3 coding DNA: TGTGCCAGCAGCCAAGCGTACGGCCGCTCCCTGCAGTACTTC.

The chain employs TRBV7-8 and TRBJ2-7, with 9 positions matching TRBD1. This CDR3 has 15 residues. J was trimmed by 0 bases and V by 4 bases; bases with no gene match: 4. Germline CDR1 SGHVS, CDR2 FQNEAQ. For the CDR3, the DNA is TGTGCCAGCAGCTCCCTGACAGGGGGCTCCTACGAGCAGTACTTC. This sequence encodes CASSSLTGGSYEQYF.

The V call is TRBV6-5, the J call TRBJ1-6; D possibly corresponds to TRBD1 (6 bases). V dropped 7 bases and J dropped 14 bases, with 24 bases sitting between them. The CDR3 has 15 residues. CDR1 MNHEY and CDR2 SVGAGI come from the germline V gene. The CDR3 sequence is CASTPGGTPSSTLHF. The DNA for the CDR3 is TGTGCCAGCACCCCCGGGGGGACACCAAGCTCTACCCTCCACTTT.

The chain carries TRBV2 and TRBJ2-7; tentative D call: TRBD1 (5 bases). Germline V gives CDR1 SNHLY, CDR2 FYNNEI. Trimming took off 2 bases at V and 3 bases at J, with 14 bases between the two ends. This CDR3 is built from 15 residues. As DNA, the CDR3 is TGTGCCAGCAGTGAATCTACAGGCCCAAGCTACGAGCAGTACTTC. It specifies CASSESTGPSYEQYF.

V gene TRBV30 combines with J gene TRBJ2-7, with TRBD2 matching 7 bases. Germline V gene data show CDR1 as GTSNPN and CDR2 as SVGIG (reference sequence). The CDR3 is 15 amino acids. Trimming removed 0 bases from V and 3 bases from J; junction bases left unmatched: 8. The CDR3 coding sequence is TGTGCCTGGAGTGTACGAGCGGGGATCGGCTACGAGCAGTACTTC. Amino acid sequence: CAWSVRAGIGYEQYF. Full variable domain (outside the CDR3, taken from reference TRBV30 and TRBJ2-7): SQTIHQWPATLVQPVGSPLSLECTVEGTSNPNLYWYRQAAGRGLQLLFYSVGIGQISSEVPQNLSASRPQDRQFILSSKKLLLSDSGFYLCAWSVRAGIGYEQYFGPGTRLTVT.

The J gene is TRBJ1-6, the V gene TRBV3-1 (or the pseudogene TRBV3-2); D gene ambiguous. The germline V and J ends were trimmed by 4 bases and 11 bases, with 12 bases remaining between them. Germline V CDR1 and CDR2: LGHDT, YNNKEL (reference sequence). CDR3 length equals 13 residues. In DNA form, the CDR3 reads TGTGCCAGCAGCCTAGCTCCCGCGGCACCCCTCCACTTT. This gives the protein CASSLAPAAPLHF.

V and J are TRBV4-2 and TRBJ2-1, with D maybe TRBD2 (6 bases). The CDR3 runs to 18 residues. V dropped 0 bases and J dropped 3 bases, with 18 bases sitting between them. The germline V gene encodes CDR1 LGHNA and CDR2 YNFKEQ. CDR3 coding DNA: TGTGCCAGCAGCCAAGAAGACTCCGGGACTCCAGGCTACAATGAGCAGTTCTTC. It yields the protein CASSQEDSGTPGYNEQFF.

This clone appeared once. The chain links TRBV7-6 to TRBJ2-1; no reliable D call. The CDR3 covers 11 residues. Germline values: CDR1 SGHVS, CDR2 FNYEAQ. Trimming pared 5 bases from V and 8 bases from J, leaving 7 bases between. For the CDR3, the DNA is TGTGCCAGCAGCATCAACCATGAGCAGTTCTTC. This encodes CASSINHEQFF.

V gene TRBV19 combines with J gene TRBJ2-7; 8 bases align to TRBD2. This CDR3 comprises 16 residues. The V gene end was trimmed by 3 bases and the J gene end by 7 bases; junction bases not matched to a gene: 14. CDR1 is LNHDA, CDR2 SQIVND, per germline (reference sequence). The CDR3 protein is CASSILASGLLREQYF. CDR3 bases: TGTGCCAGTAGTATTTTGGCTAGCGGGCTTTTAAGAGAGCAGTACTTC.

The genes are TRBV7-3 and TRBJ2-7; 12 nucleotides align to TRBD2. CDR1 and CDR2 from the germline V gene are SGHTA and FQGTGA. The CDR3 contains 14 residues. V trimming: 5 bases; J trimming: 7 bases; junction bases outside the gene matches: 6. The CDR3 DNA reads as TGTGCCAGCAGCCCGACTAGCGGGAGACTTGAGCAGTACTTC. This translates into CASSPTSGRLEQYF.

The rearrangement links TRBV1 to TRBJ1-2. TRBV1 is described as a pseudogene. The CDR3 has 17 residues. The CDR3 region is CTSSQLIRRYLNYGYTF. Written as DNA, the CDR3 is TGCACCAGCAGCCAGCTTATCCGTCGGTACCTAAACTATGGCTACACCTTC.

The rearrangement links TRBV5-4 to TRBJ2-3; D possibly corresponds to TRBD2 (6 bases). Trimming removed 3 bases at V and 2 bases at J, with 13 bases between. The germline V gene encodes CDR1 SGHNT and CDR2 YYREEE (reference sequence). This CDR3 contains 15 residues. The DNA for the CDR3 is TGTGCCAGCAGCTCCAAGACTAGAACCACAGATACGCAGTATTTT. The encoded protein is CASSSKTRTTDTQYF.

The genes are TRBV13 and TRBJ2-1; D remains unclear. Trimming left V 2 bases short and J 7 bases short, with 3 bases between. The CDR3 loop spans 11 amino acids. Per the germline V gene, CDR1 is PRHDT and CDR2 is FYEKMQ (reference sequence). DNA for the CDR3: TGTGCCAGCAGCTTAAATAATGAGCAGTTCTTC. Its protein product is CASSLNNEQFF.

The chain recombines TRBV7-9 with TRBJ2-7; D is perhaps TRBD1 or TRBD2 (5 bases each). Germline assignment: CDR1 SEHNR and CDR2 FQNEAQ (reference sequence). This CDR3 comprises 15 residues. The V and J ends lost 1 base and 1 base respectively, with 11 bases between them. As DNA, the CDR3 is TGTGCCAGCAGCTTAGGGTTCGGGGCTTCCTACGAGCAGTACTTC. Its translation is CASSLGFGASYEQYF.

This chain links TRBV6-5 with TRBJ1-5, with 7 bases that match TRBD1. Germline loops: CDR1 MNHEY, CDR2 SVGAGI. The CDR3 is made up of 13 amino acids. J was trimmed by 6 bases and V by 7 bases; bases with no gene match: 6. The CDR3 DNA is TGTGCCAGCACGCAGGGGGAATTTCAGCCCCAGCATTTT. It is translated as CASTQGEFQPQHF.

The rearrangement links TRBV14 to TRBJ1-6; D remains unclear. The V gene lost 1 base and the J gene lost 13 bases, with 11 bases spanning the gap. Germline V CDR1 and CDR2: SGHDN, FVKESK. This CDR3 contains 13 residues. CDR3: CASSQALLTPLHF. The CDR3 DNA is TGTGCCAGCAGCCAAGCCCTTTTGACTCCCCTCCACTTT.

V gene TRBV1 combines with J gene TRBJ2-1. TRBV1 is an annotated pseudogene. CDR3 length equals 12 residues. CDR3 sequence: CTSSPDRREQFF. The CDR3 DNA reads TGCACCAGCAGCCCAGACCGACGTGAGCAGTTCTTC.